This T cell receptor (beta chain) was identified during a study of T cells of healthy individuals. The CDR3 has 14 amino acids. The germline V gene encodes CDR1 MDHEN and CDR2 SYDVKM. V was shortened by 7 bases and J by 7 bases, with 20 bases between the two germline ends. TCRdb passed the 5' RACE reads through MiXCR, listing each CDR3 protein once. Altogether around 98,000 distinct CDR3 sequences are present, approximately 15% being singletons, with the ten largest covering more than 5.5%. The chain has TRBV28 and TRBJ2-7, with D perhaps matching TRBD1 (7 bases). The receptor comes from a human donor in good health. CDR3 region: CASIGGAGGGEQYF. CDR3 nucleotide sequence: TGTGCCAGCATCGGAGGGGCAGGGGGAGGTGAGCAGTACTTC.